Shown below are 3 T cell receptor beta chains from a single sample sequenced in a study of post-analysis software for immune sequencing data. Study observations and caveats: The five TRBV segments detected at higher frequency in patients than in controls included TRBV5-6, TRBV5-1 and TRBV20-1.

For these TCRs, the target antigens are not known. The authors incorporated unique molecular identifiers into the TCR beta cDNA libraries. TCRdb passed the PCR reads through MiXCR, listing each CDR3 protein once. This sample has about 430,000 distinct CDR3 sequences, with 30% to 45% found just once. Specimen: blood. The source is a girl aged 2 to 10 with multiple sclerosis.

The genes are TRBV6-5 and TRBJ2-1; 12 nucleotides agree with TRBD2. V lost 0 bases to trimming and J lost 5 bases; unmatched junction nucleotides: 5. This CDR3 contains 17 residues. Germline V gene data show CDR1 as MNHEY and CDR2 as SVGAGI. The CDR3 region is CASSYSKLAGGHNEQFF. CDR3 nucleotides: TGTGCCAGCAGTTACTCGAAGCTAGCGGGGGGGCACAATGAGCAGTTCTTC.

A few counts support this clonotype. The V gene is TRBV14, the J gene TRBJ2-7; TRBD2 might be the D (5 bases). In germline, CDR1 is SGHDN, CDR2 FVKESK. CDR3 size: 16 residues. V gave up 0 bases and J gave up 0 bases, with 12 bases separating them. CDR3 nucleotides: TGTGCCAGCAGCCAAGATCAGGTACGGGGCTCCTACGAGCAGTACTTC. It encodes CASSQDQVRGSYEQYF.

This clonotype was recorded a few times. This rearrangement joins TRBV30 to TRBJ2-1; D not resolved. This CDR3 is built from 11 residues. Looked up from germline, CDR1 is GTSNPN and CDR2 is SVGIG (reference sequence). V was clipped by 1 base and J by 8 bases, with 6 bases between them. CDR3 residues: CAWSGLDEQFF. The CDR3 DNA is TGTGCCTGGAGTGGGTTGGATGAGCAGTTCTTC.